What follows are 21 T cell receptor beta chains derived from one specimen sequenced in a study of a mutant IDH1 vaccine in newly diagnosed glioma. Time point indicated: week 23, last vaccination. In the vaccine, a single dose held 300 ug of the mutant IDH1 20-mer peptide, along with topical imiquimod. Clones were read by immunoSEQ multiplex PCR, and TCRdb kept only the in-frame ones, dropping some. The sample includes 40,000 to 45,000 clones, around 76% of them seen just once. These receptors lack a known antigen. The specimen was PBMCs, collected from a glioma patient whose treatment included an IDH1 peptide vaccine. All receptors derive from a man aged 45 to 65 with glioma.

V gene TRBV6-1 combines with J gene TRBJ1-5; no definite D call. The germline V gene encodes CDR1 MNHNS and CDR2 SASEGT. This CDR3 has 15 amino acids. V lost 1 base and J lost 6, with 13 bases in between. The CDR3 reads CASSEGIRRAQPQHF. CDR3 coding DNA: TGTGCCAGCAGTGAAGGGATCCGGAGAGCTCAGCCCCAGCATTTT.

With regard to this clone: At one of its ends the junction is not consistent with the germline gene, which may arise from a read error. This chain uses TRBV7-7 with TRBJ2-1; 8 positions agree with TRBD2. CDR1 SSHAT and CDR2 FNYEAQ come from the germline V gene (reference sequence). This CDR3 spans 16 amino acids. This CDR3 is CASSLGGSGGYNEQFF. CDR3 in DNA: TGTGCTAGCAGCTTAGGGGGGAGCGGGGGCTACAATGAGCAGTTCTTC.

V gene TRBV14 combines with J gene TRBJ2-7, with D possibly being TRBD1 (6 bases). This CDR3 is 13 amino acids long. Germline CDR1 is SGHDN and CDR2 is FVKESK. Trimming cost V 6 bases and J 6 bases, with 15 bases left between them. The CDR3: CASSTGTLGEQYF. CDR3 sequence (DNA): TGTGCCAGCAGTACAGGGACCCTAGGCGAGCAGTACTTC.

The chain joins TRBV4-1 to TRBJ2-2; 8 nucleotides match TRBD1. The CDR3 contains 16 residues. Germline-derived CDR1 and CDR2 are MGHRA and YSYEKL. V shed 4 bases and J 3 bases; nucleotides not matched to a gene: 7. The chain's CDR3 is CASSPGADRDTGELFF. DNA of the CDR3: TGCGCCAGCAGCCCGGGGGCGGACAGGGACACCGGGGAGCTGTTTTTT.

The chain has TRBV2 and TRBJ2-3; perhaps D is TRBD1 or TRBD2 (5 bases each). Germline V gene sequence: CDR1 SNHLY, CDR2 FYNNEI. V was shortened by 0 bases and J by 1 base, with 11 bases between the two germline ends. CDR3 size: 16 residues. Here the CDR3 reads CASSEAWGLGTDTQYF. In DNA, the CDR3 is TGTGCCAGCAGTGAAGCGTGGGGGTTGGGCACAGATACGCAGTATTTT.

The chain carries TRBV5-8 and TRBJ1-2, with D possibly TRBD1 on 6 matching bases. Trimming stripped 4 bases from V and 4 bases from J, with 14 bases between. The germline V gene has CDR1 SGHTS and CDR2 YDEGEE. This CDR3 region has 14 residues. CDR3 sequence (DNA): TGTGCCAGCAGCCCGATACAGGGTCCCTATGGCTACACCTTC. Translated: CASSPIQGPYGYTF. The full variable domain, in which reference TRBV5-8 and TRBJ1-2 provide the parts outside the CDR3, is EAGVTQSPTHLIKTRGQQATLRCSPISGHTSVYWYQQALGLGLQFLLWYDEGEERNRGNFPPRFSGRQFPNYSSELNVNALELEDSALYLCASSPIQGPYGYTFGSGTRLTVV.

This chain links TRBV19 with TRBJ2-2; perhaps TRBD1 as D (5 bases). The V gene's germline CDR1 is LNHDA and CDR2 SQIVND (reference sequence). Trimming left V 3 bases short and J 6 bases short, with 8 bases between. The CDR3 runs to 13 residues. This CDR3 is CASSISRAGELFF. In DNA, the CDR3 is TGTGCCAGTAGTATCTCCAGGGCCGGGGAGCTGTTTTTT.

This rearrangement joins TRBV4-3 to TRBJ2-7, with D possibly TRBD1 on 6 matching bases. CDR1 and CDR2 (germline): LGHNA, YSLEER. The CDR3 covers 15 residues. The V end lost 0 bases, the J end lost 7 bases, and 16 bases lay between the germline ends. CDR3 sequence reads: CASSQDAFTGLEQYF. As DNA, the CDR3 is TGCGCCAGCAGCCAAGATGCCTTTACAGGGCTGGAGCAGTACTTC.

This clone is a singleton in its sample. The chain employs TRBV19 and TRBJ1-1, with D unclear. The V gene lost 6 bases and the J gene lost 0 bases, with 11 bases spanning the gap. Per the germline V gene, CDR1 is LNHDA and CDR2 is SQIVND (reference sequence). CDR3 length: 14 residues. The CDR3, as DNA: TGTGCCAGTAGGAGCCGGGCTTTGAACACTGAAGCTTTCTTT. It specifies CASRSRALNTEAFF.

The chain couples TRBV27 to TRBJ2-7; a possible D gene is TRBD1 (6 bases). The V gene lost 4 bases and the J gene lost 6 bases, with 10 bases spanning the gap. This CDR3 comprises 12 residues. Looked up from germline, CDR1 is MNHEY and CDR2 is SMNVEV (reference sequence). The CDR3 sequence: CASSSTGGEQYF. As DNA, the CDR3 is TGTGCCAGCAGTTCGACAGGAGGCGAGCAGTACTTC.

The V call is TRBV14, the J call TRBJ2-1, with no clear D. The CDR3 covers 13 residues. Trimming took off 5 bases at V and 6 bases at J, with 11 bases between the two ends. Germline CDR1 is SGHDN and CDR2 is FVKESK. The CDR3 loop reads CASSSGWTNEQFF. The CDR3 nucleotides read TGTGCCAGCAGCTCCGGATGGACCAATGAGCAGTTCTTC.

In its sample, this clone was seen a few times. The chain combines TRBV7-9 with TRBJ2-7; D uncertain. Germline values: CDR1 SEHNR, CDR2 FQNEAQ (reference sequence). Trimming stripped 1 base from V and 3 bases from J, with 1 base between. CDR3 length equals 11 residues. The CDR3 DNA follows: TGTGCCAGCAGCTTAGACTACGAGCAGTACTTC. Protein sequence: CASSLDYEQYF.

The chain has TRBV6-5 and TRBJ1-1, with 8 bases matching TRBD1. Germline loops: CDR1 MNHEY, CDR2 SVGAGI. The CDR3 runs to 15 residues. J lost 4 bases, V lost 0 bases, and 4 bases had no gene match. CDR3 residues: CASSYSGTGRTEAFF. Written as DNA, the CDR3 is TGTGCCAGCAGTTACTCAGGGACAGGACGCACTGAAGCTTTCTTT.

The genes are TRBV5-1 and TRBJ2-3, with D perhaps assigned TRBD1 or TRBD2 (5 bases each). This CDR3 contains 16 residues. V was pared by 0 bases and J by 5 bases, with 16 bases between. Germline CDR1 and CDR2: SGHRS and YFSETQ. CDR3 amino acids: CASSLEGSPREDTQYF. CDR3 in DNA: TGCGCCAGCAGCTTGGAGGGGTCACCGAGGGAAGATACGCAGTATTTT.

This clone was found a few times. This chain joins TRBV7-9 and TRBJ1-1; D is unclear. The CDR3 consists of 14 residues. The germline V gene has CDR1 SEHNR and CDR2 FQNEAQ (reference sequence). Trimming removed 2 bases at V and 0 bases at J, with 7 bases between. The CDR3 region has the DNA TGTGCCAGCAGCTTAAAATCCGTGAACACTGAAGCTTTCTTT. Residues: CASSLKSVNTEAFF.

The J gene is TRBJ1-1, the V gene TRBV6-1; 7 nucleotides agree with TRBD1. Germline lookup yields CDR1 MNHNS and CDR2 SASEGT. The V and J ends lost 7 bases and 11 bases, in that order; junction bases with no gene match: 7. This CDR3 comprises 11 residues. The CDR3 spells CASTMTGPAFF. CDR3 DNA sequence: TGTGCCAGCACTATGACAGGGCCGGCTTTCTTT.

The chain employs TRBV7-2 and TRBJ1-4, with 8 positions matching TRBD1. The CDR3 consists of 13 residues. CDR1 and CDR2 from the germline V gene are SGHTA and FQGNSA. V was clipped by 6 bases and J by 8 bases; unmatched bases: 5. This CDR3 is CASSRTGNEKLFF. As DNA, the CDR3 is TGTGCCAGCAGTAGGACAGGGAACGAAAAACTGTTTTTT.

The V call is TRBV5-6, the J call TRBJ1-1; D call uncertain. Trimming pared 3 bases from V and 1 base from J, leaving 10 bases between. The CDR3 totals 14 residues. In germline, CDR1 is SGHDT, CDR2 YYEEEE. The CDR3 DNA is TGTGCCAGCAGCTGGGTAGCGGGGAACACTGAAGCTTTCTTT. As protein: CASSWVAGNTEAFF.

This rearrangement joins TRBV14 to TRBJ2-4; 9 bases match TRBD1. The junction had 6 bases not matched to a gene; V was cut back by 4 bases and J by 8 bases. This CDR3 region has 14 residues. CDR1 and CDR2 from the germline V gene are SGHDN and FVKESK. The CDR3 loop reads CASSPHRGPDIQYF. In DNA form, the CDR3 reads TGTGCCAGCAGCCCTCACAGGGGGCCGGACATTCAGTACTTC.

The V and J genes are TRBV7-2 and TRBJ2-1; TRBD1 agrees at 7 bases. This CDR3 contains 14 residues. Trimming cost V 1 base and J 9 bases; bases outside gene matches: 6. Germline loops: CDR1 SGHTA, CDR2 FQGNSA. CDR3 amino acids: CASSLGRQGGEQFF. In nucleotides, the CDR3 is TGTGCCAGCAGCTTAGGTCGACAGGGCGGTGAGCAGTTCTTC.

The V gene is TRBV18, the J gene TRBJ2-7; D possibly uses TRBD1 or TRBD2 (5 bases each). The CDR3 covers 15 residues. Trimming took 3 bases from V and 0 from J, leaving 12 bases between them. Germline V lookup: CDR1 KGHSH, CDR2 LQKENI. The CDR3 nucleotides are TGTGCCAGCTCACCTGGGACGGTGAGCTCCTACGAGCAGTACTTC. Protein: CASSPGTVSSYEQYF.